The 20 T cell receptor beta chains reported below all come from one sample, sequenced in a study of OX40 agonist ivuxolimab in advanced cancers. TCRdb keeps only in-frame clones here, not all; method: immunoSEQ multiplex PCR. The data show fewer than 70,000 clones, approximately 86% seen once. Source: CD4+ or CD8+ T cells sorted from blood, taken in a trial of the OX40 agonist ivuxolimab. These receptor sequences come from an adult with an advanced solid tumor such as melanoma, head and neck, liver or kidney cancer.

The CDR3 protein is CASSPGQGNSPLHF. CDR3 nucleotide sequence: TGCGCCAGCAGCCCGGGACAGGGTAATTCACCCCTCCACTTT. The J gene is TRBJ1-6, the V gene TRBV4-1; 9 bases are shared with TRBD1. With V trimmed by 4 bases and J by 6 bases, 1 base remained unmatched. The CDR3 consists of 14 residues. CDR1 MGHRA and CDR2 YSYEKL come from the germline V gene.

The chain joins TRBV7-2 to TRBJ1-1, with TRBD1 matching over 7 bases. The CDR3 loop spans 21 amino acids. Trimming at V came to 0 bases and at J to 0 bases, leaving 19 bases not matched to a gene. The germline gives CDR1 SGHTA, CDR2 FQGNSA. CDR3 nucleotide sequence: TGTGCCAGCAGCTTAGCGTTCACGACAGGGCGGGGTGGAGGGATGAACACTGAAGCTTTCTTT. As protein: CASSLAFTTGRGGGMNTEAFF.

The chain joins TRBV11-2 to TRBJ2-1, with D possibly being TRBD1 (5 bases). V shed 5 bases and J shed 5 bases, with 16 bases lying between them. CDR3 length: 15 amino acids. Germline V gene lookup returns CDR1 SGHAT and CDR2 FQNNGV. CDR3 region: CASSPRQGPNNEQFF. DNA of the CDR3: TGTGCCAGCAGCCCTCGGCAGGGCCCTAACAATGAGCAGTTCTTC.

The chain combines TRBV7-8 with TRBJ1-5; 8 bases are a match to TRBD1. The J segment lost 2 bases and the V segment lost 4 bases, leaving 4 bases of the junction unmatched. Germline CDR1 SGHVS, CDR2 FQNEAQ. The CDR3 totals 15 residues. The CDR3 region has the DNA TGTGCCAGCAGCTCCGGGACAGGAGGCAATCAGCCCCAGCATTTT. This gives the protein CASSSGTGGNQPQHF. Together with reference TRBV7-8 and TRBJ1-5, the CDR3 gives the full variable domain: GAGVSQSPRYKVAKRGQDVALRCDPISGHVSLFWYQQALGQGPEFLTYFQNEAQLDKSGLPSDRFFAERPEGSVSTLKIQRTQQEDSAVYLCASSSGTGGNQPQHFGDGTRLSIL.

The gene calls are TRBV9 and TRBJ2-5; D possibly corresponds to TRBD2 (6 bases). Germline V lookup: CDR1 SGDLS, CDR2 YYNGEE. This CDR3 region has 14 residues. V was cut by 3 bases and J by 1 base, with 10 bases left in between. The DNA for the CDR3 is TGTGCCAGCAGCGGAGGAGGGCCCCAAGAGACCCAGTACTTC. Its protein is CASSGGGPQETQYF.

The chain couples TRBV6-5 to TRBJ1-1; 8 nucleotides line up with TRBD1. Germline CDR1 reads MNHEY; CDR2 reads SVGAGI. Unmatched junction bases numbered 10, after V lost 6 bases and J lost 7 bases. The CDR3 loop spans 14 amino acids. The CDR3 coding sequence is TGTGCCAGCAGCTTGGGACAGGTCTCGGGTGAAGCTTTCTTT. This codes for CASSLGQVSGEAFF.

CDR3 loop: CASSQVDGSYGYTF. The DNA of the CDR3 is TGTGCCAGCAGCCAGGTGGACGGTTCATATGGCTACACCTTC. The rearrangement joins TRBV27 to TRBJ1-2; the D is unclear. This CDR3 has 14 residues. Deletions cut 6 bases from V and 5 bases from J, with 16 bases between. Per germline, CDR1 MNHEY and CDR2 SMNVEV (reference sequence).

The chain combines TRBV5-1 with TRBJ2-3; 10 nucleotides line up with TRBD2. Germline values: CDR1 SGHRS, CDR2 YFSETQ. CDR3 size: 16 residues. V shed 0 bases, J shed 1 base, and the junction held 2 bases outside the gene matches. CDR3 region: CASSLEREGGTDTQYF. The CDR3 DNA reads TGCGCCAGCAGCTTGGAGCGGGAGGGCGGCACAGATACGCAGTATTTT.

The genes are TRBV7-9 and TRBJ1-1; D unresolved. CDR1 is SEHNR, CDR2 FQNEAQ, per germline (reference sequence). V gave up 1 base and J gave up 1 base, with 7 bases separating them. The CDR3 covers 14 residues. The CDR3 is CASSLGPRNTEAFF. The DNA for the CDR3 is TGTGCCAGCAGCTTAGGGCCGAGGAACACTGAAGCTTTCTTT.

This clone was counted a single time. This chain connects TRBV30 to TRBJ1-4; no definite D call. The V gene lost 0 bases and the J gene lost 8 bases, with 10 bases spanning the gap. Germline V lookup: CDR1 GTSNPN, CDR2 SVGIG (reference sequence). This CDR3 region has 13 residues. In nucleotides, the CDR3 is TGTGCCTGGAGTGTAAAAGGCACCGAAAAACTGTTTTTT. This sequence encodes CAWSVKGTEKLFF.

The rearrangement uses TRBV7-3 and TRBJ2-3; D gene uncertain. Trimming took off 0 bases at V and 4 bases at J, with 8 bases between the two ends. Germline V gene sequence: CDR1 SGHTA, CDR2 FQGTGA. The CDR3 runs 14 residues. CDR3 region: CASSLTVGSDTQYF. The DNA for the CDR3 is TGTGCCAGCAGCTTAACGGTGGGATCAGATACGCAGTATTTT. Complete variable domain (other parts from reference TRBV7-3 and TRBJ2-3): GAGVSQTPSNKVTEKGKYVELRCDPISGHTALYWYRQSLGQGPEFLIYFQGTGAADDSGLPNDRFFAVRPEGSVSTLKIQRTERGDSAVYLCASSLTVGSDTQYFGPGTRLTVL.

CDR3 nucleotide sequence: TGTGCCAGCAAAGGGAGCATTGAAGCTTTCTTT. It is translated as CASKGSIEAFF. The chain recombines TRBV6-5 with TRBJ1-1; D not resolved. The CDR3 runs to 11 residues. V lost 7 bases, J lost 7 bases, and 10 bases lay in between. The germline gives CDR1 MNHEY, CDR2 SVGAGI.

The rearrangement links TRBV10-3 to TRBJ2-7; the match to TRBD1 covers 8 bases. Unmatched junction bases numbered 5, after V lost 7 bases and J lost 0 bases. This CDR3 contains 14 residues. The germline V gene encodes CDR1 ENHRY and CDR2 SYGVKD. The chain's CDR3 is CAIKGQGSSYEQYF. In nucleotides, the CDR3 is TGTGCCATCAAAGGACAGGGTAGCTCCTACGAGCAGTACTTC.

The chain joins TRBV10-3 to TRBJ2-7; no clear D. Looked up from germline, CDR1 is ENHRY and CDR2 is SYGVKD. V was cut by 2 bases and J by 0 bases, with 8 bases left in between. The CDR3 sequence is 14 residues long. CDR3: CAISEERSSYEQYF. The CDR3 DNA reads TGTGCCATCAGTGAGGAAAGGAGCTCCTACGAGCAGTACTTC.

The chain employs TRBV5-4 and TRBJ2-1; a weak D match, TRBD1 (6 bases). CDR1 and CDR2 (germline): SGHNT, YYREEE (reference sequence). The CDR3 runs 15 residues. The V gene lost 4 bases and the J gene lost 6 bases, with 17 bases spanning the gap. The CDR3 DNA is TGTGCCAGCAGCGAAGGGGGACGTGCCGGCAATGAGCAGTTCTTC. This encodes CASSEGGRAGNEQFF.

The V gene is TRBV4-1, the J gene TRBJ2-7; the match to TRBD2 covers 9 bases. V dropped 2 bases and J dropped 0; count of bases not matched to a gene: 2. The germline V gene has CDR1 MGHRA and CDR2 YSYEKL. This CDR3 spans 15 amino acids. The CDR3 nucleotides read TGCGCCAGCAGCCAAACTAGCGGGTTCTCCTACGAGCAGTACTTC. Translating gives CASSQTSGFSYEQYF.

This rearrangement joins TRBV7-9 to TRBJ1-2, with unresolved D. V lost 5 bases to trimming and J lost 3 bases, with 7 bases between them. The length of the CDR3 is 12 residues. CDR1 is SEHNR, CDR2 FQNEAQ, per germline (reference sequence). The CDR3, as DNA: TGTGCCAGCAGCCAGGACTACTATGGCTACACCTTC. Translated, it gives CASSQDYYGYTF.

This clone was found many times. This chain joins TRBV5-1 and TRBJ2-3; TRBD1 or TRBD2 may be the D gene (6 bases each). The CDR3 has 15 amino acids. The V end lost 2 bases, the J end lost 6 bases, and 16 bases lay between the germline ends. Germline CDR1 SGHRS, CDR2 YFSETQ. CDR3 amino acids: CASSLNGGPLDTQYF. CDR3 DNA sequence: TGCGCCAGCAGCTTAAACGGGGGCCCCCTCGATACGCAGTATTTT.

V and J are TRBV25-1 and TRBJ2-1; D might be TRBD1 (6 bases). CDR3 length: 15 residues. V dropped 3 bases and J dropped 2 bases, with 11 bases sitting between them. Germline V gene data show CDR1 as MGHDK and CDR2 as SYGVNS. CDR3 amino acids: CASSDSGVPYNEQFF. The CDR3 DNA sequence: TGTGCCAGCAGTGACTCAGGGGTCCCCTACAATGAGCAGTTCTTC.

J is TRBJ1-1 and V is TRBV7-2, with D possibly TRBD1 on 6 matching bases. Germline CDR1 is SGHTA and CDR2 is FQGNSA. This CDR3 contains 15 residues. Trimming cost V 2 bases and J 2 bases, with 12 bases left between them. The CDR3: CASSLRTGINTEAFF. CDR3 coding DNA: TGTGCCAGCAGCTTACGTACAGGGATAAACACTGAAGCTTTCTTT.